The T cell receptor beta chain described here comes from a study of cytomegalovirus exposure and HLA in healthy donors. Study results and caveats: Later analysis identified several of the most significant clusters that appeared linked to common viral pathogens. The study found most TCR sequences rare, yet found some public TCRs in many donors. High specificity and sensitivity for cytomegalovirus status were reported for the classifier.

The CDR3 consists of 16 residues. The germline CDR1 and CDR2 sequences are MGHDK and SYGVNS. The germline V and J ends were trimmed by 3 bases and 5 bases, with 16 bases remaining between them. PCR employed 60 Vbeta and 13 Jbeta primers. Measured with immunoSEQ multiplex PCR; TCRdb has only the in-frame clones, and not every one. Counted here are some 220,000 clones, 70% to 85% occurring once; the ten biggest clones make up 0.58%. This cohort consisted of healthy bone marrow donors. In the case of this clone: Its antigen remains unidentified.

This sequence joins TRBV25-1 and TRBJ1-4; maybe TRBD1 (6 bases). Sequencing was performed on PBMCs. This clonotype originated in a woman aged 40 to 55 in good health and CMV-seronegative. CDR3 sequence (DNA): TGTGCCAGCAGTGAGGGAACGGGACAACTAAATGAAAAACTGTTTTTT. Amino acids: CASSEGTGQLNEKLFF.